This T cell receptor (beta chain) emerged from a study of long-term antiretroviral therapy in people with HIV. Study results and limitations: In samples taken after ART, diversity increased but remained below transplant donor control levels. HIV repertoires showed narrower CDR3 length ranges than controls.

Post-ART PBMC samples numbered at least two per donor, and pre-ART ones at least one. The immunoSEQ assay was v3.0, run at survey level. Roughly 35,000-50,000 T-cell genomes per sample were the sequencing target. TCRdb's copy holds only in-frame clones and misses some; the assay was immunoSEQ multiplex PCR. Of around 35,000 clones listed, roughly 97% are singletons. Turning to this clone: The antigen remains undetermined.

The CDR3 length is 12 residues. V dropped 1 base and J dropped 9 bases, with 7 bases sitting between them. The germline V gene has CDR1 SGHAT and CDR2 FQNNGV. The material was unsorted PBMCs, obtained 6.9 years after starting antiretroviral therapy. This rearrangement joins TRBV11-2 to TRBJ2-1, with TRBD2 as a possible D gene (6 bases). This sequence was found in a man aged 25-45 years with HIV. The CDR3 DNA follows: TGTGCCAGCAGCTTAGGGAGGGCTGAGCAGTTCTTC. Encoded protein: CASSLGRAEQFF.